This TCR beta chain was sequenced during a study of T cell responses to AZD1222 COVID-19 vaccine. As for the study in general: Samples with a second dose at about 4 or about 12 weeks were pooled together.

The method was immunoSEQ multiplex PCR; TCRdb's version includes in-frame clones alone and lacks a portion of them. The top ten hold approximately 5% of the sample, which has approximately 110,000 clones, about nine tenths seen once. General study findings and limits: Only a handful of AZD1222 recipients, roughly six in all, had baseline seropositivity.

CDR3 length: 14 residues. V gave up 5 bases and J gave up 0 bases; unmatched junction bases: 3. The germline gives CDR1 SQVTM, CDR2 ANQGSEA. Comments on this clone: The antigen is undetermined.

The chain carries TRBV29-1 and TRBJ1-5; 8 bases map to TRBD1. The sample in question was peripheral blood, obtained on day 0 of AZD1222 vaccination. The clonotype comes from an adult in good health. The CDR3 coding sequence is TGCAGCGTTCTGACAGGGGCTAGCAATCAGCCCCAGCATTTT. It translates to CSVLTGASNQPQHF. The full variable domain, its missing parts supplied by reference TRBV29-1 and TRBJ1-5, is SAVISQKPSRDICQRGTSLTIQCQVDSQVTMMFWYRQQPGQSLTLIATANQGSEATYESGFVIDKFPISRPNLTFSTLTVSNMSPEDSSIYLCSVLTGASNQPQHFGDGTRLSIL.